This T cell receptor beta chain originates from a study of T cell responses to AZD1222 COVID-19 vaccine. The protocol was immunoSEQ multiplex PCR, while the TCRdb copy is restricted to in-frame clones and leaves out a portion. The table lists roughly 83,000 clones, more than 75% of them singletons. On this clone: The antigen remains unidentified.

The CDR3 length is 16 residues. Trimming took 3 bases from V and 9 from J; bases not matched to a gene: 16. CDR1 is SGHRS and CDR2 is YFSETQ in the germline V gene. General study results and limits: Clonal diversity may have been underestimated, and the donors were mostly white British, with more females than males. Reportedly, nearly half the spike-specific TCRs target unmutated variant regions. Increases in Spike-specific TCR breadth and depth were seen after two AZD1222 doses.

The source of this sequence is an adult in good health. The V call is TRBV5-1, the J call TRBJ2-3, with 7 bases identical to TRBD2. The sequences come from peripheral blood, collected on day 0 of AZD1222 vaccination. The CDR3 sequence is CASSSSGVPQGGTQYF. For the CDR3, the DNA is TGCGCCAGCAGCTCCAGTGGGGTCCCCCAGGGAGGGACGCAGTATTTT.